This T cell receptor (beta chain) emerged from a study of early T cells in non-severe SARS-CoV-2 infection. Researchers attached unique molecular identifiers to individual cDNA molecules. TCRdb ran MiXCR on the 5' RACE reads and lists one entry per CDR3 protein. The sample comprises fewer than 120,000 distinct CDR3 sequences, over 10% of which are singletons, and about 4% rests with the top ten. Germline values: CDR1 SGHRS, CDR2 YFSETQ. The CDR3 runs to 15 residues. J was trimmed by 6 bases and V by 2 bases; bases with no gene match: 10. The receptor's source is an adult who was a healthcare worker with PCR-confirmed SARS-CoV-2 infection or an uninfected control (not recorded which). V and J are TRBV5-1 and TRBJ2-7; TRBD2 matches 8 bases. Sequencing used whole blood, obtained at baseline. CDR3 sequence reads: CASSFGEREYSEQYF. CDR3 in DNA: TGCGCCAGCAGCTTCGGCGAGCGGGAGTATAGCGAGCAGTACTTC.